The 9 T cell receptor beta chains below all came from one sample that was sequenced in a study of shared clonotypes between healthy human individuals. TCRdb's copy holds only in-frame clones and misses some; the assay was immunoSEQ multiplex PCR. This table has around 2.5 million clones, 93% appearing once. Sequenced: naive CD4+ T cells from PBMCs. Subset given: CD45RA+ positively selected. These receptors were obtained from a man aged 18 to 30 in good health. Some clones in this sample may be carry-over from other donors' samples.

A remark on this clone: This CDR3 is also generated by other DNA sequences in the sample. The chain couples TRBV10-2 to TRBJ1-2; tentative D call: TRBD1 (5 bases). Trimming cost V 2 bases and J 8 bases, with 12 bases left between them. Per germline, CDR1 WSHSY and CDR2 SAAADI. The CDR3 covers 13 residues. CDR3 protein: CASSEGQGRGYTF. In DNA form, the CDR3 reads TGCGCCAGCAGTGAGGGGCAGGGTCGGGGCTACACCTTC.

This chain joins TRBV9 and TRBJ1-1; a possible D gene is TRBD1 (6 bases). Germline V gives CDR1 SGDLS, CDR2 YYNGEE. CDR3 length equals 15 residues. The V end was cut by 0 bases, the J end by 1 base, with 10 bases between. The CDR3 region is CASSVEGQKNTEAFF. The CDR3 nucleotides are TGTGCCAGCAGCGTAGAAGGACAGAAGAACACTGAAGCTTTCTTT. The complete variable domain, with remaining parts taken from reference TRBV9 and TRBJ1-1, reads DSGVTQTPKHLITATGQRVTLRCSPRSGDLSVYWYQQSLDQGLQFLIQYYNGEERAKGNILERFSAQQFPDLHSELNLSSLELGDSALYFCASSVEGQKNTEAFFGQGTRLTVV.

To note about this clone: Other DNA sequences in this sample translate to the same CDR3. The J gene is TRBJ2-7, the V gene TRBV7-2; D may be TRBD2 (6 bases). Trimming cost V 3 bases and J 0 bases, with 9 bases left between them. This CDR3 contains 14 residues. Germline CDR1 is SGHTA and CDR2 is FQGNSA. The CDR3: CASSLRRGSYEQYF. CDR3 nucleotides: TGTGCCAGCAGCTTGAGGCGGGGCTCCTACGAGCAGTACTTC.

The CDR3: CASGLAGGQETQYF. The CDR3 DNA sequence: TGTGCCAGTGGACTAGCGGGGGGCCAAGAGACCCAGTACTTC. The J gene is TRBJ2-5, the V gene TRBV19, with TRBD2 matching over 14 bases. V shed 8 bases and J 1 base; nucleotides not matched to a gene: 0. CDR1 is LNHDA and CDR2 is SQIVND in the germline V gene (reference sequence). The CDR3 loop spans 14 amino acids.

The chain uses TRBV11-2 and TRBJ2-5, with D tentatively TRBD1 or TRBD2 (5 bases each). Trimming left V 0 bases short and J 5 bases short, with 16 bases between. There are 16 residues in the CDR3. Germline V CDR1 and CDR2: SGHAT, FQNNGV. The CDR3, as DNA: TGTGCCAGCAGCTTAGATCTGAAGGGGTGGGGGGAGACCCAGTACTTC. This gives the protein CASSLDLKGWGETQYF.

V and J are TRBV7-2 and TRBJ1-2; 9 bases agree with TRBD1. CDR3 length: 17 residues. CDR1 is SGHTA and CDR2 is FQGNSA in the germline V gene. The V gene end was trimmed by 1 base and the J gene end by 5 bases; junction bases not matched to a gene: 11. The CDR3 region has the DNA TGTGCCAGCAGCTTAGTAGCTATGGGGGACAGGGTGTATGGCTACACCTTC. Amino acid sequence: CASSLVAMGDRVYGYTF.

The genes are TRBV21-1 and TRBJ2-7; the DNA was not compared with TRBD1, the D call given in the table. TRBV21-1 is described as a pseudogene. The CDR3 runs to 16 residues. CDR3: CASSKGLGTGEDEQYF. The CDR3 bases are TGTGCCAGCAGCAAAGGCCTGGGGACAGGGGAGGACGAGCAGTACTTC.

Notes on this clone: Other DNA sequences from this sample encode an identical CDR3 as well. This chain's CDR3 is CASSLAANYGYTF. CDR3 DNA: TGCGCCAGCAGCTTGGCTGCTAACTATGGCTACACCTTC. The chain uses TRBV5-1 and TRBJ1-2; D is uncertain. The CDR3 is made up of 13 amino acids. CDR1 is SGHRS, CDR2 YFSETQ, per germline. V lost 0 bases, J lost 0 bases, and 3 bases lay in between.

Regarding this clone: Other DNA sequences in the sample encode the same CDR3. The chain recombines TRBV29-1 with TRBJ2-7; D unclear. V dropped 1 base and J dropped 3 bases, with 4 bases sitting between them. The germline gives CDR1 SQVTM, CDR2 ANQGSEA. The CDR3 is 11 amino acids. The CDR3 region has the DNA TGCAGCGTTGAAGGCAGCTACGAGCAGTACTTC. Translated: CSVEGSYEQYF.